This T cell receptor beta chain was documented in a study of cytomegalovirus exposure and HLA in healthy donors. About the research overall: Genotyping of roughly 400 donors showed that 80% to 90% belonged to the Caucasian-associated ancestry cluster. Whole-study findings and limits: Earlier findings revealed that most TCR beta V segments proved productive either about 90% or about 30% of the time. TCR beta V- and J-gene trimming, according to a later analysis, was linked to a missense DCLRE1C variant.

With 60 Vbeta and 13 Jbeta primers, the PCR was carried out. Assay used: immunoSEQ multiplex PCR; TCRdb lists only in-frame clones, some missing. The repertoire holds approximately 86,000 clones, with 85% as singletons. This clone came up a few times. Its cognate antigen is unknown. In the same sample, other DNA sequences code for this CDR3. V was pared by 4 bases and J by 7 bases, with 7 bases of the junction left unmatched. The germline gives CDR1 SNHLY, CDR2 FYNNEI. The CDR3 is made up of 14 amino acids. This sequence originates from a man aged 35 to 55 in good health and CMV-seropositive. Sequenced: PBMCs. J is TRBJ1-5 and V is TRBV2, with 7 bases lining up with TRBD1. The CDR3 DNA is TGTGCCAGCAGTGTAGAGGGGGCCGGGCAGCCCCAGCATTTT. Translating it yields CASSVEGAGQPQHF.